Below, 6 T cell receptor beta chains from the same sample are listed, as sequenced in a study of blood T cell repertoires in COVID-19. Data came from immunoSEQ multiplex PCR; TCRdb stores just in-frame clones and leaves some out. The table has fewer than 250,000 clones, around 86% seen once. Source material: PBMCs or T cells enriched from blood (not recorded which). These receptors were taken from a woman aged 35 to 49 with acute COVID-19.

The rearrangement uses TRBV13 and TRBJ2-7; D unclear. The CDR3 totals 13 residues. Trimming shortened V by 5 bases and J by 4 bases, and 12 bases separated the two germline ends. Germline CDR1 and CDR2: PRHDT and FYEKMQ (reference sequence). The CDR3 region is CASSPPTLYEQYF. The CDR3 bases are TGTGCCAGCAGCCCCCCGACTCTGTACGAGCAGTACTTC.

The V call is TRBV7-9, the J call TRBJ2-5, with D perhaps TRBD1 (6 bases). Trimming cost V 1 base and J 7 bases, with 13 bases left between them. Germline V lookup: CDR1 SEHNR, CDR2 FQNEAQ (reference sequence). The CDR3 runs to 14 residues. CDR3 sequence: CASSLDAVTGTQYF. CDR3 nucleotide sequence: TGTGCCAGCAGCTTAGATGCGGTGACAGGGACCCAGTACTTC. The full variable domain, with the rest looked up from reference TRBV7-9 and TRBJ2-5, is DTGVSQNPRHKITKRGQNVTFRCDPISEHNRLYWYRQTLGQGPEFLTYFQNEAQLEKSRLLSDRFSAERPKGSFSTLEIQRTEQGDSAMYLCASSLDAVTGTQYFGPGTRLLVL.

This rearrangement joins TRBV10-3 to TRBJ1-2; no firm D call. The CDR3 is 12 amino acids. Germline V gives CDR1 ENHRY, CDR2 SYGVKD. V lost 8 bases to trimming and J lost 2 bases, with 9 bases between them. This CDR3 is CAIGEGNYGYTF. The CDR3 nucleotides read TGTGCCATCGGGGAGGGCAACTATGGCTACACCTTC.

This clone showed up just once. The chain links TRBV5-1 to TRBJ2-1; no clear D. V lost 0 bases to trimming and J lost 4 bases, with 11 bases between them. This CDR3 has 15 residues. The germline V gene encodes CDR1 SGHRS and CDR2 YFSETQ. CDR3 sequence: CASSLVATTYNEQFF. CDR3 coding DNA: TGCGCCAGCAGCTTGGTTGCCACCACATACAATGAGCAGTTCTTC.

This clone was recorded a few times. The rearrangement links TRBV2 to TRBJ1-6; D is perhaps TRBD1 (5 bases). Trimming cost V 4 bases and J 0 bases, with 16 bases left between them. The CDR3 is 18 amino acids. Germline loops: CDR1 SNHLY, CDR2 FYNNEI. As DNA, the CDR3 is TGTGCCAGCAGTGCTCTGCAGGGCCAGAGCTCCTATAATTCACCCCTCCACTTT. Its translation: CASSALQGQSSYNSPLHF.

The table lists this clone with a few counts. The chain carries TRBV4-2 and TRBJ2-7; TRBD1 aligns across 8 bases. The CDR3 runs to 14 residues. V shed 5 bases and J 3 bases; nucleotides not matched to a gene: 6. Germline V CDR1 and CDR2: LGHNA, YNFKEQ. The CDR3: CASSAGTGDYEQYF. CDR3 coding DNA: TGTGCCAGCAGCGCCGGGACAGGAGACTACGAGCAGTACTTC.